This T cell receptor (beta chain) was sequenced during a study of CD8 T cells in ankylosing spondylitis. Study-wide points: Blood from ankylosing spondylitis patients appeared to carry a characteristic roughly 8-variant TCR beta motif. Some of these motif variants have turned up before, in reports on reactive arthritis synovial fluid and blood.

TCRdb used MiXCR to reprocess the 5' RACE reads, holding one entry per CDR3 protein. In the table there are some 90,000 distinct CDR3 sequences, 25% to 35% of which are singletons. The CDR3 contains 13 residues. Trimming removed 5 bases from V and 0 bases from J, with 10 bases in between. Germline V gene lookup returns CDR1 SQVTM and CDR2 ANQGSEA. Regarding this clonotype: Its antigen is not identified.

This clonotype was obtained from a male donor with ankylosing spondylitis or in good health (not recorded which). The rearrangement uses TRBV29-1 and TRBJ1-1; D gene unclear. Sequenced material: blood, either unsorted or a sorted T cell fraction (not recorded which). CDR3 DNA: TGCAGCGTTAAGGTCGGGATGAACACTGAAGCTTTCTTT. This sequence encodes CSVKVGMNTEAFF. Full variable domain (remainder filled in from reference TRBV29-1 and TRBJ1-1): SAVISQKPSRDICQRGTSLTIQCQVDSQVTMMFWYRQQPGQSLTLIATANQGSEATYESGFVIDKFPISRPNLTFSTLTVSNMSPEDSSIYLCSVKVGMNTEAFFGQGTRLTVV.